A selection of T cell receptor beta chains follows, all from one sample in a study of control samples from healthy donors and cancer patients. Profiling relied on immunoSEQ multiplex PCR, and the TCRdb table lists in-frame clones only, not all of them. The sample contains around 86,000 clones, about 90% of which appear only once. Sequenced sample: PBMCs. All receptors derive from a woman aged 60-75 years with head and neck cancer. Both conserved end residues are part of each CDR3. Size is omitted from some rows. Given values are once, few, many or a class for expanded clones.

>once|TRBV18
CASSPRSRTDGSPLHF
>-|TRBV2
CASSSLQGLTETQYF
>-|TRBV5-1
CASSLVLAGDNEQFF
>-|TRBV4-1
CASSAGLNTEAFF
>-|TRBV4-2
CASSQDPRRDTEAFF
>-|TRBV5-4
CASHSGGNTGELFF
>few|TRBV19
CASRPTSTGTYGYTF
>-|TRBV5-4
CASSLSQANSPLHF
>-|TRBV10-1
CASSNDRFEETQYF
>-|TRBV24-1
CATSDSGQGADTQYF
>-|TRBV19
CASSSSPGQFLGEQYF
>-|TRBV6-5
CASTTTWNEKLFF
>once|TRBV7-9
CASSHRNARYTYNEQFF
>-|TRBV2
CASSPRAGPSYEQYF
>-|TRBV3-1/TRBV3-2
CASSQAGTSGSGELFF
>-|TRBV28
CASSSLGFGNEKLFF
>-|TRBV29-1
CSVGIYGSLYNEQFF
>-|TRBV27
CASSLSISGRSEQYF
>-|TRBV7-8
CASSFQSRAEAFF
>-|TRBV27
CASSLKGTGTTLQPQHF
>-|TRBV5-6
CASSLVSATNYGYTF
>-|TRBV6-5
CASRRGLAAYEQYF
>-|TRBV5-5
CASSPGPNNSPLHF
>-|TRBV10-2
CASSDYGQGGNQPQHF
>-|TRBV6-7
CASSPHTGELFF
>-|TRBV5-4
CASTLAGVRETQYF
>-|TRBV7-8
CASSVASGDYEQYF
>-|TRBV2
CASSERTHQPQHF
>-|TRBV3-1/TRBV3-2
CASSQDLGGSRYGYTF
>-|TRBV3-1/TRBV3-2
CASSQDHRLRNTEAFF
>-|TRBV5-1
CASSQGVVGTDTQYF
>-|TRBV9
CASSVEDRGYEQYF
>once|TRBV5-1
CASSLTATITYNEQFF
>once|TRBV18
CASSPSRSSYEQYF
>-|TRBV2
CASSAEQTIFGYTF
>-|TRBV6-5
CASSSDRDTQYF
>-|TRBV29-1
CSVERIRGTSTDTQYF
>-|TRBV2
CASRAGTGASNQPQHF
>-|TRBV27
CASSLQGAFGYTF
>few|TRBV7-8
CASSLKLENTIYF
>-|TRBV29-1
CSVAVRGGEPQHF
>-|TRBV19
CASTDDRFSNQPQHF
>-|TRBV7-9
CASSTLPRGANEKLFF
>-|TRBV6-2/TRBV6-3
CASSLGQVIYEQYF
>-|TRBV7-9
CASSLGTGVSEKLFF
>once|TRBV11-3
CASRSGRAAGELFF